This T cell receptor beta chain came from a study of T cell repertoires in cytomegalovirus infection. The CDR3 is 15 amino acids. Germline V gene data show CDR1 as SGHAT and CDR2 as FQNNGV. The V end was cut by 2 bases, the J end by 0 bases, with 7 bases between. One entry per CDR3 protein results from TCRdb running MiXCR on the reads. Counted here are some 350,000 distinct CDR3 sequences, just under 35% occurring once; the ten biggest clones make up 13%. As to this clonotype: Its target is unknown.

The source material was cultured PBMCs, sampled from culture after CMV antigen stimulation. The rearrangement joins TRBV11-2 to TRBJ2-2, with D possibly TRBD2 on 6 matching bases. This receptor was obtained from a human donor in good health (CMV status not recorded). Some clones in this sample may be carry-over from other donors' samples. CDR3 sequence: CASSLRTTNTGELFF. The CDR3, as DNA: TGTGCCAGCAGCTTAAGGACTACGAACACCGGGGAGCTGTTTTTT.